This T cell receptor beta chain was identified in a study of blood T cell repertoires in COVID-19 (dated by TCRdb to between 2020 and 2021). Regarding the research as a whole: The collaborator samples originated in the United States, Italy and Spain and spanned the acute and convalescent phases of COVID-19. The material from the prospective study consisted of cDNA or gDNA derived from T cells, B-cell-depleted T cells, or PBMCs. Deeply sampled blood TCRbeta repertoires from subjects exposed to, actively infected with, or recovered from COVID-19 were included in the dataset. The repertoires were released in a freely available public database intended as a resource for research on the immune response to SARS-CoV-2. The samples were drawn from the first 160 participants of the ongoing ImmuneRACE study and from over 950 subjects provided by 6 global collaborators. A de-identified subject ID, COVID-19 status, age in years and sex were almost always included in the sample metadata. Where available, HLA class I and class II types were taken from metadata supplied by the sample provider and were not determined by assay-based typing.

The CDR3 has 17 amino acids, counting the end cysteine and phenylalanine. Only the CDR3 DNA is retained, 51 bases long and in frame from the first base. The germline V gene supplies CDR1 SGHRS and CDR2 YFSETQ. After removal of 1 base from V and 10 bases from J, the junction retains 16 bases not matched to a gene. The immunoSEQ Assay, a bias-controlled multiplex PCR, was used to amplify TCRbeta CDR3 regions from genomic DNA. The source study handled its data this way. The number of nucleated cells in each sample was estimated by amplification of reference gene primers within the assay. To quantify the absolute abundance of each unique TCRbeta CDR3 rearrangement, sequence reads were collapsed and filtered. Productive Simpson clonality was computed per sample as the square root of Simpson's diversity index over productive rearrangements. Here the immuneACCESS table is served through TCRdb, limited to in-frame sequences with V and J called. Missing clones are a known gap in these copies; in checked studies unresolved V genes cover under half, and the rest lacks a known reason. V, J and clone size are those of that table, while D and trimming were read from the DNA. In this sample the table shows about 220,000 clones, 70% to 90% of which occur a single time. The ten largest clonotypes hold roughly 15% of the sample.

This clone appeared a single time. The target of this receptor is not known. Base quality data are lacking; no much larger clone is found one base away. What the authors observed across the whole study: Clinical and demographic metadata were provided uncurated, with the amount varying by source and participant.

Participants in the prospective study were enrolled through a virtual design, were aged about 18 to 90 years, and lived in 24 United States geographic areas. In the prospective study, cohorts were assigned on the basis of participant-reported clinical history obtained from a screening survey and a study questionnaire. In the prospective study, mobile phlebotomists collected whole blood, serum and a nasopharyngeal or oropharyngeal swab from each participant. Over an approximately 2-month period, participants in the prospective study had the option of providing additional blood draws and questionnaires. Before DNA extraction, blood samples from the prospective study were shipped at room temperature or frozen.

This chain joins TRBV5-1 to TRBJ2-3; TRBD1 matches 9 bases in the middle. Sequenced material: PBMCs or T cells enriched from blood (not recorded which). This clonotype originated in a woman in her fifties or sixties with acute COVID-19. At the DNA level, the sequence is TGCGCCAGCAGCTTGTATCAACCACTGGGACAGGGTCAGGCGCAGTATTTT. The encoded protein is CASSLYQPLGQGQAQYF.